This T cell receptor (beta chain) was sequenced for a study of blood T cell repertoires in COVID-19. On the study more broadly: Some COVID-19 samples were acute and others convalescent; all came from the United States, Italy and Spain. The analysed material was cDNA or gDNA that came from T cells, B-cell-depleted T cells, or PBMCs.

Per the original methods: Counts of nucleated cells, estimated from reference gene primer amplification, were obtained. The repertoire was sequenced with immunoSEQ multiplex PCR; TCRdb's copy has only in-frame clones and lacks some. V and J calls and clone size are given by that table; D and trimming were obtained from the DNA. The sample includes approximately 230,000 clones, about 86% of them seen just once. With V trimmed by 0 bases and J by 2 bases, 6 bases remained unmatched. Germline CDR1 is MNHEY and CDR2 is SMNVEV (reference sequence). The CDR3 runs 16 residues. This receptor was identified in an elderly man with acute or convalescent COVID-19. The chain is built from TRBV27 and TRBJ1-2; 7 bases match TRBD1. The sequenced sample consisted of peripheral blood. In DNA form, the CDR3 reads TGTGCCAGCAGTTTATCCCCGGACAGGCGGAACTATGGCTACACCTTC. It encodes CASSLSPDRRNYGYTF.